The 14 T cell receptor beta chains below were found in one sample sequenced in a study of siplizumab effects on memory and regulatory T cells. TCRdb keeps only in-frame clones here, not all; method: immunoSEQ multiplex PCR. The sample lists about 87,000 clones; 90% were seen once. The sample taken for sequencing was CD4+ T cells sorted from blood. The receptors stem from a human donor in good health.

CDR3 region: CASLLADEQYF. CDR3 bases: TGTGCCAGCCTACTAGCGGACGAGCAGTACTTC. The rearrangement links TRBV28 to TRBJ2-7; 8 bases line up with TRBD2. CDR1 and CDR2 from the germline V gene are MDHEN and SYDVKM. There are 11 residues in the CDR3. With 8 bases clipped from V and 5 bases from J, the junction kept 2 bases outside the gene matches.

The V and J genes are TRBV11-3 and TRBJ2-3; a weak D match, TRBD1 (6 bases). This CDR3 contains 15 residues. Trimming took off 0 bases at V and 0 bases at J, with 7 bases between the two ends. Germline V CDR1 and CDR2: SGHNT, YENEEA. CDR3 in amino acids: CASSLEGHSTDTQYF. As DNA, the CDR3 is TGTGCCAGCAGCTTAGAGGGACATAGCACAGATACGCAGTATTTT.

This clone has only a few counts. The chain employs TRBV2 and TRBJ2-5, with D uncertain. Germline CDR1 SNHLY, CDR2 FYNNEI. Trimming shortened V by 4 bases and J by 7 bases, and 4 bases separated the two germline ends. The CDR3 loop spans 10 amino acids. The CDR3: CASSGGTQYF. In nucleotides, the CDR3 is TGTGCCAGCAGTGGAGGGACCCAGTACTTC.

The chain joins TRBV4-3 to TRBJ2-1, with TRBD2 matching over 8 bases. CDR1 is LGHNA and CDR2 is YSLEER in the germline V gene. The CDR3 is 17 residues long. V trimming: 3 bases; J trimming: 8 bases; junction bases outside the gene matches: 15. CDR3 region: CASSHRPPGGPKDEQFF. The CDR3 coding sequence is TGCGCCAGCAGCCACCGACCGCCGGGAGGGCCTAAGGATGAGCAGTTCTTC.

The genes are TRBV5-1 and TRBJ2-1, with 12 bases fitting TRBD1. CDR3 length equals 16 residues. Germline V gene sequence: CDR1 SGHRS, CDR2 YFSETQ. With 0 bases clipped from V and 8 bases from J, the junction kept 6 bases outside the gene matches. This CDR3 is CASSLVAGTGGDEQFF. In nucleotides, the CDR3 is TGCGCCAGCAGCTTGGTTGCCGGGACAGGGGGCGATGAGCAGTTCTTC.

The V gene is TRBV2, the J gene TRBJ2-7; weak D call: TRBD2 (5 bases). With 3 bases removed from V and 3 bases from J, the gap between germline ends came to 15 bases. Germline CDR1 SNHLY, CDR2 FYNNEI. This CDR3 region has 15 residues. As DNA, the CDR3 is TGTGCCAGCAGTGAGATGGGTAGCGTCTACTACGAGCAGTACTTC. Its translation: CASSEMGSVYYEQYF.

The gene calls are TRBV29-1 and TRBJ1-1, with D possibly being TRBD1 (6 bases). Germline CDR1 SQVTM, CDR2 ANQGSEA. V lost 7 bases, J lost 4 bases, and 22 bases lay in between. This CDR3 has 15 residues. The CDR3 spells CSAAAGFRGGTEAFF. CDR3 DNA sequence: TGCAGCGCAGCCGCTGGGTTCAGGGGTGGCACTGAAGCTTTCTTT. Full variable domain (outside the CDR3, taken from reference TRBV29-1 and TRBJ1-1): SAVISQKPSRDICQRGTSLTIQCQVDSQVTMMFWYRQQPGQSLTLIATANQGSEATYESGFVIDKFPISRPNLTFSTLTVSNMSPEDSSIYLCSAAAGFRGGTEAFFGQGTRLTVV.

V usage is TRBV28 and J usage is TRBJ1-1; no clear D gene. The CDR3 extends over 12 amino acids. Trimming took off 6 bases at V and 3 bases at J, with 8 bases between the two ends. CDR1 is MDHEN and CDR2 is SYDVKM in the germline V gene. The CDR3 coding sequence is TGTGCCAGCAGGCCCTTCTACACTGAAGCTTTCTTT. Its protein product is CASRPFYTEAFF.

In this sample, this clone turned up once. Within the sample, other DNA sequences also encode this same CDR3. The chain joins TRBV27 to TRBJ1-5, with 8 bases that match TRBD1. V trimming: 6 bases; J trimming: 5 bases; junction bases outside the gene matches: 6. The CDR3 loop spans 14 amino acids. The germline CDR1 and CDR2 sequences are MNHEY and SMNVEV (reference sequence). CDR3 sequence (DNA): TGTGCCAGCAGAAGGGACAGGCGCGATCAGCCCCAGCATTTT. Translation gives CASRRDRRDQPQHF.

J is TRBJ2-2 and V is TRBV19; perhaps TRBD1 as D (5 bases). Germline CDR1 reads LNHDA; CDR2 reads SQIVND (reference sequence). Trimming removed 7 bases at V and 7 bases at J, with 22 bases between. This CDR3 spans 16 amino acids. This chain's CDR3 is CASTRQGSPRLGELFF. The CDR3 DNA sequence: TGTGCCAGTACTCGCCAGGGTTCCCCCCGCCTCGGGGAGCTGTTTTTT.

The rearrangement joins TRBV7-9 to TRBJ1-1; D not resolved. This CDR3 has 14 residues. V gave up 1 base and J gave up 5 bases, with 11 bases separating them. CDR1 is SEHNR, CDR2 FQNEAQ, per germline (reference sequence). The CDR3 loop is CASSLVGLGTEAFF. CDR3 nucleotides: TGTGCCAGCAGCTTAGTAGGGTTGGGGACTGAAGCTTTCTTT.

The chain's CDR3 is CASSLTAQNTEAFF. CDR3 nucleotides: TGTGCCAGCAGCTTGACAGCTCAGAACACTGAAGCTTTCTTT. This sequence joins TRBV7-2 and TRBJ1-1; the D gene is possibly TRBD1 (5 bases). Trimming took off 3 bases at V and 1 base at J, with 9 bases between the two ends. Germline loops: CDR1 SGHTA, CDR2 FQGNSA. The CDR3 consists of 14 residues.

A few counts support this clone. This chain joins TRBV2 and TRBJ1-2; perhaps TRBD1 as D (5 bases). From germline, CDR1 is SNHLY and CDR2 FYNNEI. V shed 2 bases and J shed 6 bases, with 13 bases lying between them. This CDR3 comprises 14 residues. The CDR3 DNA is TGTGCCAGCAGTGAAAGGGGCCTTGGGGATGGCTACACCTTC. Translation: CASSERGLGDGYTF.

The chain recombines TRBV5-1 with TRBJ1-5; D not resolved. This CDR3 spans 13 amino acids. V gave up 1 base and J gave up 2 bases, with 4 bases separating them. Germline loops: CDR1 SGHRS, CDR2 YFSETQ. CDR3 amino acids: CASSLTGNQPQHF. In nucleotides, the CDR3 is TGCGCCAGCAGCTTGACGGGCAATCAGCCCCAGCATTTT.